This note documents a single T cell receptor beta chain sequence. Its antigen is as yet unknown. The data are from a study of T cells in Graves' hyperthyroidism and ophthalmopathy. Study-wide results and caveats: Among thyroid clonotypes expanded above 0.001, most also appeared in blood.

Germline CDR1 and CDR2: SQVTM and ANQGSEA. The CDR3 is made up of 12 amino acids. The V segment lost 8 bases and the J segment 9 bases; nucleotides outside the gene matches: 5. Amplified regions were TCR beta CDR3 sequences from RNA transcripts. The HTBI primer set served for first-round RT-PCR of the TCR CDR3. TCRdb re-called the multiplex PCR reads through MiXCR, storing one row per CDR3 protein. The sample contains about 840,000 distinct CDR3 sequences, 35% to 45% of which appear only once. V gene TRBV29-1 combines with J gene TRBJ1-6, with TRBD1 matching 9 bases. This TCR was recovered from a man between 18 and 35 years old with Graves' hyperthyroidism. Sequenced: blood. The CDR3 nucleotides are TGCAGCCAAGGACAGGGGAGTTCACCCCTCCACTTT. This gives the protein CSQGQGSSPLHF.